The subject of this entry is one T cell receptor beta chain. Its antigen is not known. There are 16 residues in the CDR3. Germline values: CDR1 LNHDA, CDR2 SQIVND (reference sequence). V lost 1 base and J lost 0, with 12 bases in between. The time point is: baseline, week 1 (first vaccination visit). Regarding treatment: pre-vaccination baseline after standard-of-care therapy. The study enrolled donors with new WHO grade 3 or 4 IDH1-mutant, ATRX-lost astrocytomas. Some clones are missing from TCRdb's copy, which holds only in-frame ones; the method was immunoSEQ multiplex PCR. The sample consists of roughly 71,000 clones, just over 85% of them appearing once. This sample is part of a study of a mutant IDH1 vaccine in newly diagnosed glioma. As for the study in general: Pretreatment consisted of radiotherapy, temozolomide, or both, with most receiving both.

Study-level results: Vaccine-induced immune responses occurred in 80% to 95% of patients. Pseudoprogression appeared unlinked to shifts in leading peripheral T cell clonotypes.

This clonotype was sampled from a man aged 25 to 40 with glioma. The V call is TRBV19, the J call TRBJ2-5; perhaps TRBD2 as D (7 bases). The specimen was PBMCs, collected from a glioma patient treated with radiotherapy, temozolomide or both. The CDR3 loop reads CASSIGFGGHQETQYF. The CDR3 region has the DNA TGTGCCAGTAGTATAGGGTTCGGGGGGCACCAAGAGACCCAGTACTTC.